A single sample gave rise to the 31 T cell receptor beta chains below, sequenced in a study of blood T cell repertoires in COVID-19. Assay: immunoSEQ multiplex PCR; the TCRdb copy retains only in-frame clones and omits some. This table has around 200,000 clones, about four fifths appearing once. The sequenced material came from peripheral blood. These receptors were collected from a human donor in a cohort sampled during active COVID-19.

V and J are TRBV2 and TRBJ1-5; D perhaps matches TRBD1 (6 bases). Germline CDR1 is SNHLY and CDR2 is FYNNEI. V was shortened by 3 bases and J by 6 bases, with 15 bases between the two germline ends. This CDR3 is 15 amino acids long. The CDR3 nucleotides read TGTGCCAGCAGTGAGGTGTCAGGGGAGGGTCAGCCCCAGCATTTT. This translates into CASSEVSGEGQPQHF.

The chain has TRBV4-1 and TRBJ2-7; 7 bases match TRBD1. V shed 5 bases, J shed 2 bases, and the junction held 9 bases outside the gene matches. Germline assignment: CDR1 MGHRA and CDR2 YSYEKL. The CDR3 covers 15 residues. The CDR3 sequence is CASSWRVGQPYEQYF. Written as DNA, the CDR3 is TGCGCCAGCAGCTGGCGGGTGGGACAGCCCTACGAGCAGTACTTC.

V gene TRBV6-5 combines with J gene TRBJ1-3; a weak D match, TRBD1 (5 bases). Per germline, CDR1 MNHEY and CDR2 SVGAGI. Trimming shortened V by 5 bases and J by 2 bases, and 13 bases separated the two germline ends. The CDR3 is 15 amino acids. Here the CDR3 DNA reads TGTGCCAGCAGTCGAGCGATAGGGGCTGGAAACACCATATATTTT. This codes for CASSRAIGAGNTIYF.

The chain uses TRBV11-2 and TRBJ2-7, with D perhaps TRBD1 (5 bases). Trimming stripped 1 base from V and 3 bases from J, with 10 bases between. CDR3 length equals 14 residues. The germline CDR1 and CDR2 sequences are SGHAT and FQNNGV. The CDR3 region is CASSLGQGYYEQYF. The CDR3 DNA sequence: TGTGCCAGCAGCTTAGGGCAGGGCTACTACGAGCAGTACTTC.

Written as DNA, the CDR3 is TGTGCCAGCAGCTATAGCGGGGGCCTCTACAATGAGCAGTTCTTC. It codes for CASSYSGGLYNEQFF. The rearrangement links TRBV7-9 to TRBJ2-1; 9 positions agree with TRBD2. CDR1 is SEHNR and CDR2 is FQNEAQ in the germline V gene (reference sequence). This CDR3 region has 15 residues. Trimming cost V 4 bases and J 3 bases; bases outside gene matches: 4.

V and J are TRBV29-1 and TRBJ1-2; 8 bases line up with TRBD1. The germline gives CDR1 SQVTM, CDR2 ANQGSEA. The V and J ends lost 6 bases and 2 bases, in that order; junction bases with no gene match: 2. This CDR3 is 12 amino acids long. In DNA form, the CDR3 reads TGCAGCGTCCACAGGGGGAACTATGGCTACACCTTC. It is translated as CSVHRGNYGYTF. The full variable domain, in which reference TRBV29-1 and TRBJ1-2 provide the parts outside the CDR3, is SAVISQKPSRDICQRGTSLTIQCQVDSQVTMMFWYRQQPGQSLTLIATANQGSEATYESGFVIDKFPISRPNLTFSTLTVSNMSPEDSSIYLCSVHRGNYGYTFGSGTRLTVV.

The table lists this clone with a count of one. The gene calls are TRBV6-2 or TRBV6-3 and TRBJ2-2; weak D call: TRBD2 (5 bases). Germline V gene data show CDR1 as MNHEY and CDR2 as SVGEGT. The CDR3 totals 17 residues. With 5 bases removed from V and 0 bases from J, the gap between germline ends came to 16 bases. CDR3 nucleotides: TGTGCCAGCAGTCCGGCAGAGGGAGACGCGAACACCGGGGAGCTGTTTTTT. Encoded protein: CASSPAEGDANTGELFF.

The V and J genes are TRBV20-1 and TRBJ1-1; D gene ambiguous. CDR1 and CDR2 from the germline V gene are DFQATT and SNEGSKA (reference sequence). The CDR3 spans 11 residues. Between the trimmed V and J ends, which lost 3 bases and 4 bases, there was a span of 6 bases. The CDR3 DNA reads TGCAGTGCTAGTTTCGGCACTGAAGCTTTCTTT. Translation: CSASFGTEAFF.

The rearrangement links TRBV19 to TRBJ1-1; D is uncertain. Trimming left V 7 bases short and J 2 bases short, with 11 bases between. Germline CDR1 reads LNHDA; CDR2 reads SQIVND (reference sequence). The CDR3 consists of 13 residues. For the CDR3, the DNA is TGTGCCAGTAAGCCCCGGGAAAACACTGAAGCTTTCTTT. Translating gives CASKPRENTEAFF.

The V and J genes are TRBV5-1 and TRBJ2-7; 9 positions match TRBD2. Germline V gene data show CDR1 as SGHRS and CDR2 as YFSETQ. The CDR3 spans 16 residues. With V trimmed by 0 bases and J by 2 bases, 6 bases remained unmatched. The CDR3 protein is CASSLDSGGTAYEQYF. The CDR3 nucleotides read TGCGCCAGCAGCTTGGATAGCGGGGGCACCGCCTACGAGCAGTACTTC.

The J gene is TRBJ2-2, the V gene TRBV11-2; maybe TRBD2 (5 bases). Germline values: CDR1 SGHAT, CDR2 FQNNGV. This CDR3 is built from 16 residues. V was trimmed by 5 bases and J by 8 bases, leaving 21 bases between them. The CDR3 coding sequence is TGTGCCAGCAGCCCCATCGGGGTCCTAAGGGAGGGGGAGCTGTTTTTT. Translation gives CASSPIGVLREGELFF. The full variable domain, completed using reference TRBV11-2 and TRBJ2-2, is EAGVAQSPRYKIIEKRQSVAFWCNPISGHATLYWYQQILGQGPKLLIQFQNNGVVDDSQLPKDRFSAERLKGVDSTLKIQPAKLEDSAVYLCASSPIGVLREGELFFGEGSRLTVL.

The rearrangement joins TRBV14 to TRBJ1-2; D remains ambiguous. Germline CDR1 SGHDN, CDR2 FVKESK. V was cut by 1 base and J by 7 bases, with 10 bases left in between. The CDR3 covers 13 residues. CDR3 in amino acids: CASSQVGTGGYTF. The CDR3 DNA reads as TGTGCCAGCAGCCAAGTTGGTACCGGTGGCTACACCTTC.

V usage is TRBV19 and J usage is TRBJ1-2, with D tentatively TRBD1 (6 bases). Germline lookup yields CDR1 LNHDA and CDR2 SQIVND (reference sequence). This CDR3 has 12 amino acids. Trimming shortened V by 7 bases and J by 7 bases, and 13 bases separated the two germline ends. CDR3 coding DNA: TGTGCCAGTATGGCAGGGGCCGGTGGCTACACCTTC. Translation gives CASMAGAGGYTF.

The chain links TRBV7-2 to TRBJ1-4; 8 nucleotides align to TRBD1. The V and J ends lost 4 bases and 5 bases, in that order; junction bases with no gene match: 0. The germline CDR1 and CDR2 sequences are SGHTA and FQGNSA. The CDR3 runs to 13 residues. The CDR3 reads CASSWTGNEKLFF. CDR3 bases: TGTGCCAGCAGCTGGACAGGGAATGAAAAACTGTTTTTT.

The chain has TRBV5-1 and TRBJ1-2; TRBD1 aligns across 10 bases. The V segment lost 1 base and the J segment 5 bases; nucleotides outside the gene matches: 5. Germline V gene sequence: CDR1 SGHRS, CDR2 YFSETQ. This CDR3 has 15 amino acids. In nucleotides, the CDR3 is TGCGCCAGCAGCTTGACCCGGACAGGGGGTTATGGCTACACCTTC. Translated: CASSLTRTGGYGYTF.

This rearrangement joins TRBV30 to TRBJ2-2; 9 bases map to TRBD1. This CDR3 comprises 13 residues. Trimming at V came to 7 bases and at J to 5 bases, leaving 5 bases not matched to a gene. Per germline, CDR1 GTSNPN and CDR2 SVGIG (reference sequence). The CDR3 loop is CASGQGRTGELFF. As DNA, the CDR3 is TGTGCCTCGGGACAGGGAAGAACCGGGGAGCTGTTTTTT. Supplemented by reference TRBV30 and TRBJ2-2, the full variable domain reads SQTIHQWPATLVQPVGSPLSLECTVEGTSNPNLYWYRQAAGRGLQLLFYSVGIGQISSEVPQNLSASRPQDRQFILSSKKLLLSDSGFYLCASGQGRTGELFFGEGSRLTVL.

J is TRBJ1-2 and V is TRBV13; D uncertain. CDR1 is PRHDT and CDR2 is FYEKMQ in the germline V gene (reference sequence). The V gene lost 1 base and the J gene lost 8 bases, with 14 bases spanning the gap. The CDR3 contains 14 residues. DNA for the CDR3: TGTGCCAGCAGCTTAGAACGGGGTAGTCGGGGCTACACCTTC. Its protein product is CASSLERGSRGYTF. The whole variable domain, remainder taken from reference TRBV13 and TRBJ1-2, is AAGVIQSPRHLIKEKRETATLKCYPIPRHDTVYWYQQGPGQDPQFLISFYEKMQSDKGSIPDRFSAQQFSDYHSELNMSSLELGDSALYFCASSLERGSRGYTFGSGTRLTVV.

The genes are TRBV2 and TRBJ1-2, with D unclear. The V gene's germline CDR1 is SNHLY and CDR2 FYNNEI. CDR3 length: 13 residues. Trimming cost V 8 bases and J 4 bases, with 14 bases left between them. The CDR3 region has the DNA TGTGCCAGCTCAGAAAGTGATGCCTATGGCTACACCTTC. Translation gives CASSESDAYGYTF.

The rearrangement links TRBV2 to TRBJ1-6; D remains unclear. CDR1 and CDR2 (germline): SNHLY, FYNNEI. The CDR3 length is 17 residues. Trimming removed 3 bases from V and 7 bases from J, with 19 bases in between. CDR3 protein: CASSDLAGRPGNSPLHF. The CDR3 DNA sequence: TGTGCCAGCAGTGACCTCGCAGGTCGCCCGGGGAATTCACCCCTCCACTTT.

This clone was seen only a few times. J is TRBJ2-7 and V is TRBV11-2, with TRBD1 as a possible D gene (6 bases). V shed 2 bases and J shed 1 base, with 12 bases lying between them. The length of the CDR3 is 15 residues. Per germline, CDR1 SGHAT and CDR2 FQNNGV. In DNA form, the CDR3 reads TGTGCCAGCAGCTTAATACAGGGTGGATCCTACGAGCAGTACTTC. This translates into CASSLIQGGSYEQYF.

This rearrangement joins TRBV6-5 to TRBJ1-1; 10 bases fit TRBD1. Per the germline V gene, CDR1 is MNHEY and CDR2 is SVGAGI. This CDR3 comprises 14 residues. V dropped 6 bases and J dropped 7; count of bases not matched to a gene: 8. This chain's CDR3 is CASSLTDRGGEAFF. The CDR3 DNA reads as TGTGCCAGCAGCCTAACGGACAGGGGGGGTGAAGCTTTCTTT.

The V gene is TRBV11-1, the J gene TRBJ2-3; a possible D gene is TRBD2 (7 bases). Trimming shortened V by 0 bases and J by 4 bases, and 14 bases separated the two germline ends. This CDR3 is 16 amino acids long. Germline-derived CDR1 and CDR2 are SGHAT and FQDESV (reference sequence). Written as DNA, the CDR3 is TGTGCCAGCAGCTTAGCGGGGGGGCCGATGGCAGATACGCAGTATTTT. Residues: CASSLAGGPMADTQYF.

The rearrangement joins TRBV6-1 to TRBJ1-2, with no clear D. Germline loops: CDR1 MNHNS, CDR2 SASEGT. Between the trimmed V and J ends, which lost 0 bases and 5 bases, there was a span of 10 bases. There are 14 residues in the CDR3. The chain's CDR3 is CASSEALQEYGYTF. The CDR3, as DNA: TGTGCCAGCAGTGAAGCGCTTCAGGAATATGGCTACACCTTC.

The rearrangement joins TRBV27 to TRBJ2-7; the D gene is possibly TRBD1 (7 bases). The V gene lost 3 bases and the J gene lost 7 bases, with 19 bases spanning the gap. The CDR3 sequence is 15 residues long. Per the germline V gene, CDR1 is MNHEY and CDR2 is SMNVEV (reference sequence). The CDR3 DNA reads TGTGCCAGCAGTTTGTCCCCTCAGGGGGGTGTGGAGCAGTACTTC. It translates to CASSLSPQGGVEQYF.

The CDR3 coding sequence is TGTGCCAGCAGTACCCAGCGGGGTCGCCCGTATTTT. Translation gives CASSTQRGRPYF. The chain has TRBV12-3 or TRBV12-4 and TRBJ2-3; 7 bases align to TRBD2. Trimming removed 5 bases from V and 14 bases from J; junction bases left unmatched: 10. This CDR3 is 12 amino acids long.

The CDR3 DNA follows: TGTGCCAGCAGCTGTGGACAGCATAGCAATCAGCCCCAGCATTTT. Translation gives CASSCGQHSNQPQHF. This chain joins TRBV21-1 and TRBJ1-5; the table assigns TRBD1, which was not confirmed against the DNA. TRBV21-1 is tagged as a pseudogene. The CDR3 is 15 residues long.

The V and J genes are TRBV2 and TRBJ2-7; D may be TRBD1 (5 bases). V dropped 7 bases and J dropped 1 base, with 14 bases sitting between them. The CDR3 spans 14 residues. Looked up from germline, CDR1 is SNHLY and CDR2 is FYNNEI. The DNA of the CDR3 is TGTGCCAGCACCCAGGGCGCGACATCCTACGAGCAGTACTTC. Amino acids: CASTQGATSYEQYF.

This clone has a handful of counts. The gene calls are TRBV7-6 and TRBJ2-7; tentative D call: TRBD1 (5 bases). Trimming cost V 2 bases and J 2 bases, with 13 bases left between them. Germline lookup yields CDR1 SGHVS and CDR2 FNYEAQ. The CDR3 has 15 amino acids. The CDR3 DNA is TGTGCCAGCAGCTTATCCCCTGACAGTCCCTACGAGCAGTACTTC. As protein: CASSLSPDSPYEQYF.

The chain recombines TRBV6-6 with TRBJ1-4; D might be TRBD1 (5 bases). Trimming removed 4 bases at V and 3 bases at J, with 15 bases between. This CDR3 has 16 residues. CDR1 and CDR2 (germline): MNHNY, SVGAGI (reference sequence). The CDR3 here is CASSFDSSSSNEKLFF. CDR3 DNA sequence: TGTGCCAGCAGTTTTGACAGCAGTAGTTCTAATGAAAAACTGTTTTTT.

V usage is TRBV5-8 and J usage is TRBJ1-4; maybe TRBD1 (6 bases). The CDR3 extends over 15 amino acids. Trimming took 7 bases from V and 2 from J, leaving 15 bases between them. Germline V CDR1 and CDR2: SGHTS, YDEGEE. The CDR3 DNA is TGTGCCAGCGGAGACGGGGGGCCCACTAATGAAAAACTGTTTTTT. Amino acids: CASGDGGPTNEKLFF.

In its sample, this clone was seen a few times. The CDR3 bases are TGTGCCAGCAGCTTCCGGGACAGTACTGGAAACACCATATATTTT. Translated: CASSFRDSTGNTIYF. This sequence joins TRBV5-6 and TRBJ1-3, with TRBD1 matching 7 bases. The germline gives CDR1 SGHDT, CDR2 YYEEEE. The J segment lost 2 bases and the V segment lost 2 bases, leaving 4 bases of the junction unmatched. The CDR3 is 15 amino acids.